This TCR beta chain was captured in a study of T cell changes during pregnancy in multiple sclerosis. The data were produced by immunoSEQ multiplex PCR, yet TCRdb's version contains in-frame clones alone and is incomplete. The table shows 95,000 to 100,000 clones, with about 91% occurring only once. This clonotype was obtained from a female donor with multiple sclerosis, enrolled in a pregnancy study. The specimen comprised peripheral blood, sampled in the second trimester of pregnancy.

This CDR3 reads CSARNRYGYTF. DNA for the CDR3: TGCAGTGCTAGAAATCGTTATGGCTACACCTTC. The V gene is TRBV20-1, the J gene TRBJ1-2, with D uncertain. The V end lost 2 bases, the J end lost 5 bases, and 6 bases lay between the germline ends. CDR1 is DFQATT, CDR2 SNEGSKA, per germline (reference sequence). There are 11 residues in the CDR3.